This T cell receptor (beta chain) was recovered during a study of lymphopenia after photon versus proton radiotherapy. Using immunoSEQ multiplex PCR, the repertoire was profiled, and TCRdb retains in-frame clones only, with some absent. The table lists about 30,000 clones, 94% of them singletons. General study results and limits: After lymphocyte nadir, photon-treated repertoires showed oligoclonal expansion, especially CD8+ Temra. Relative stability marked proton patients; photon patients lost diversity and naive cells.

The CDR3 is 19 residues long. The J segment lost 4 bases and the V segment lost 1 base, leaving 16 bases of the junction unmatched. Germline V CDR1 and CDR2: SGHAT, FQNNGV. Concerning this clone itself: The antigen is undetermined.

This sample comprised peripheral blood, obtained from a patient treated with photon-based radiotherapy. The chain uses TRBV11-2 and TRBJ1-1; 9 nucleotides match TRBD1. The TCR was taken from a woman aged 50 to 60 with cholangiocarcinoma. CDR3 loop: CASSLGTGVDSPRATEAFF. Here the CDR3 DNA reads TGTGCCAGCAGCTTAGGGACAGGGGTCGACTCTCCCCGGGCCACTGAAGCTTTCTTT.